The subject of this entry is one T cell receptor (beta chain). Antigen: not known. As to treatment: oral pan-JAK inhibitor, 5-10 mg twice daily. PBMCs served as the source from which CD4+ and CD8+ T cells were sorted. The record originates from a study of CD8+ T cells in alopecia areata. Study-wide results and limits: Many expanded lesional clones persisted in scalp and blood during tofacitinib.

In each case, RNA was isolated and then reverse transcribed into cDNA as the sequencing template. Using immunoSEQ multiplex PCR, the repertoire was profiled, and TCRdb retains in-frame clones only, with some absent. The sample holds 150,000 to 200,000 clones, under 80% seen once. This CDR3 comprises 16 residues. The germline gives CDR1 MGHRA, CDR2 YSYEKL. V was shortened by 2 bases and J by 8 bases, with 19 bases between the two germline ends. The input for sequencing was CD4+ T cells sorted from blood, taken at week 49, from a patient treated with tofacitinib. The chain recombines TRBV4-1 with TRBJ2-1; D is possibly TRBD2 (6 bases). The TCR comes from a human donor with alopecia areata. CDR3 protein: CASSQLGLRPGDEQFF. The DNA of the CDR3 is TGCGCCAGCAGCCAACTTGGACTCCGACCGGGGGATGAGCAGTTCTTC.